This T cell receptor beta chain came from a study of T cell responses to AZD1222 COVID-19 vaccine. As regards this clone: Its antigen is as yet unknown.

Profiling relied on immunoSEQ multiplex PCR, and the TCRdb table lists in-frame clones only, not all of them. The repertoire has 150,000 or so clones, about 93% of them found once; the top ten carry 2.8%. Regarding the study as a whole: The study found Spike-specific TCR breadth and depth rose after two AZD1222 doses. It should be noted that donors were predominantly white British and more often female, and clonal diversity was possibly underestimated.

CDR1 and CDR2 (germline): LNHNV, YYDKDF (reference sequence). The V end lost 2 bases, the J end lost 4 bases, and 8 bases lay between the germline ends. CDR3 size: 14 residues. The source of this sequence is an adult in good health. This chain joins TRBV15 and TRBJ1-4; perhaps TRBD1 as D (5 bases). Here the sequenced sample was peripheral blood, taken on day 0 of MenACWY control vaccination. This chain's CDR3 is CATSRRQSNEKLFF. DNA for the CDR3: TGTGCCACCAGCAGAAGACAGAGTAATGAAAAACTGTTTTTT.